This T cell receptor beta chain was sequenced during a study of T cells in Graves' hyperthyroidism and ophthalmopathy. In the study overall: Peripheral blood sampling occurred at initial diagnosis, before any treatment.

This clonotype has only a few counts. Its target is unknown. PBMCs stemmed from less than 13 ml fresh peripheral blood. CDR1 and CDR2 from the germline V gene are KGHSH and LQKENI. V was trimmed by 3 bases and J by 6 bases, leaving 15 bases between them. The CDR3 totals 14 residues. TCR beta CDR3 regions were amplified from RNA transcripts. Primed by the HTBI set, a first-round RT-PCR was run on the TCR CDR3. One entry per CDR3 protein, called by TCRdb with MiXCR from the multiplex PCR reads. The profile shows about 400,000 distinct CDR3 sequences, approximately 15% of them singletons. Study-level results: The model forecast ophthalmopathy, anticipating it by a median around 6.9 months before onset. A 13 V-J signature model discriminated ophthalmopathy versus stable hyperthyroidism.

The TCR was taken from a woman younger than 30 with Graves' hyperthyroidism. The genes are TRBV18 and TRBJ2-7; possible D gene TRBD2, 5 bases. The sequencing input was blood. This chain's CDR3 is CASSPQALEGEQYF. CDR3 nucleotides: TGTGCCAGCTCACCCCAGGCTTTAGAGGGCGAGCAGTACTTC.